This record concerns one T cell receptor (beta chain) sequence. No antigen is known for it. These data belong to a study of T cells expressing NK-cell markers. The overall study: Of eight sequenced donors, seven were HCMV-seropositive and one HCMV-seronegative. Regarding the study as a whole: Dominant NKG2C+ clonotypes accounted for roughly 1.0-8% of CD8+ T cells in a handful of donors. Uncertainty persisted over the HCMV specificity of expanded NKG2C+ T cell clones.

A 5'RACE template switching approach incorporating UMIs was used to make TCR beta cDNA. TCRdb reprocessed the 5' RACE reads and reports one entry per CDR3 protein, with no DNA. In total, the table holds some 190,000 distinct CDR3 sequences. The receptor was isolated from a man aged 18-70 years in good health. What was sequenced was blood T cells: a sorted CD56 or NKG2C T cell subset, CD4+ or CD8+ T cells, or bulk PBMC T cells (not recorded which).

CDR3 protein: CASSLEGKKSYNEQFF. The chain combines TRBV7-9 with TRBJ2-1; TCRdb selects TRBD1, and the lack of DNA leaves this call unchecked. CDR3 size: 16 residues. The germline CDR1 and CDR2 sequences are SEHNR and FQNEAQ (reference sequence).